These 10 T cell receptor beta chains originate from one sample sequenced in a study of OX40 agonist ivuxolimab in advanced cancers. Receptor libraries were prepared by the immunoSEQ multiplex PCR assay. As stored in TCRdb, this immuneACCESS dataset retains in-frame rearrangements with V and J assigned. A fraction of the clones does not appear; measured against another copy, unresolved V genes explain less than half of the discrepancy, and the remainder lacks a known reason. Present in this sample are about 68,000 clones, roughly 80% of which were seen just once. Roughly 11% of the sample comes from the top ten. The sequences come from CD4+ or CD8+ T cells sorted from blood, collected in a trial of the OX40 agonist ivuxolimab. Every receptor here comes from an adult with an advanced solid tumor such as melanoma, head and neck, liver or kidney cancer.

CDR3 nucleotides: TGTGCCAGCAGTGTCCGGGACCCTAACTATGGCTACACCTTC. It yields the protein CASSVRDPNYGYTF. The chain couples TRBV2 to TRBJ1-2; weak D call: TRBD1 (5 bases). Germline lookup yields CDR1 SNHLY and CDR2 FYNNEI. V was trimmed by 4 bases and J by 0 bases, leaving 9 bases between them. The CDR3 has 14 amino acids.

The rearrangement uses TRBV5-4 and TRBJ2-2; tentative D call: TRBD1 (5 bases). The CDR3 extends over 15 amino acids. Germline V gives CDR1 SGHNT, CDR2 YYREEE (reference sequence). Trimming shortened V by 0 bases and J by 1 base, and 7 bases separated the two germline ends. The CDR3 DNA is TGTGCCAGCAGCTTGGGTCAGGGGAACACCGGGGAGCTGTTTTTT. Its translation is CASSLGQGNTGELFF.

This clone was picked up a small number of times. The genes are TRBV11-2 and TRBJ2-1, with 8 bases fitting TRBD2. Germline assignment: CDR1 SGHAT and CDR2 FQNNGV. With 5 bases clipped from V and 10 bases from J, the junction kept 10 bases outside the gene matches. CDR3 length equals 14 residues. CDR3: CASSRTQRGWEQFF. In DNA form, the CDR3 reads TGTGCCAGCAGCCGAACTCAGCGGGGGTGGGAGCAGTTCTTC.

The CDR3 nucleotides are TGTGCCAGCCTCGGGACTGAGGCGTTCGAGCAGTACTTC. Its protein product is CASLGTEAFEQYF. The chain employs TRBV2 and TRBJ2-7, with D tentatively TRBD2 (6 bases). The V end lost 8 bases, the J end lost 6 bases, and 17 bases lay between the germline ends. The germline CDR1 and CDR2 sequences are SNHLY and FYNNEI. CDR3 length equals 13 residues.

The gene calls are TRBV4-2 and TRBJ2-5, with 9 nucleotides matching TRBD2. There are 18 residues in the CDR3. In germline, CDR1 is LGHNA, CDR2 YNFKEQ. The ends lost 0 bases at V and 4 bases at J; junction bases unmatched: 12. CDR3 region: CASSQDGGAGGPGETQYF. The CDR3 region has the DNA TGTGCCAGCAGCCAAGATGGGGGCGCGGGAGGGCCGGGAGAGACCCAGTACTTC.

The sample holds a few counts of this clone. The chain uses TRBV5-1 and TRBJ2-1, with D possibly being TRBD2 (6 bases). The CDR3 covers 16 residues. Trimming removed 0 bases from V and 2 bases from J, with 12 bases in between. Germline V gene lookup returns CDR1 SGHRS and CDR2 YFSETQ. The CDR3 DNA reads as TGCGCCAGCAGCTTGGCCCCAGGCGGGACCTACAATGAGCAGTTCTTC. This encodes CASSLAPGGTYNEQFF.

The chain's CDR3 is CASSPEATRWETQYF. CDR3 nucleotide sequence: TGTGCCAGCAGCCCCGAGGCCACTAGATGGGAGACCCAGTACTTC. This chain links TRBV7-2 with TRBJ2-5, with a possible D match to TRBD2 (5 bases). CDR3 length equals 15 residues. CDR1 is SGHTA and CDR2 is FQGNSA in the germline V gene. The V end was cut by 5 bases, the J end by 5 bases, with 18 bases between.

The V call is TRBV2, the J call TRBJ2-7; D might be TRBD1 or TRBD2, each matching 5 bases. Germline V gene data show CDR1 as SNHLY and CDR2 as FYNNEI. Trimming stripped 4 bases from V and 7 bases from J, with 11 bases between. The CDR3 length is 12 residues. CDR3 coding DNA: TGTGCCAGCAGTGTGGGGGAAAGGGAGCAGTACTTC. Its protein is CASSVGEREQYF. The complete variable domain, with remaining parts taken from reference TRBV2 and TRBJ2-7, reads EPEVTQTPSHQVTQMGQEVILRCVPISNHLYFYWYRQILGQKVEFLVSFYNNEISEKSEIFDDQFSVERPDGSNFTLKIRSTKLEDSAMYFCASSVGEREQYFGPGTRLTVT.

This clone appeared a single time. This chain connects TRBV27 to TRBJ1-6; D perhaps matches TRBD1 (5 bases). Germline V CDR1 and CDR2: MNHEY, SMNVEV (reference sequence). V dropped 5 bases and J dropped 0 bases, with 14 bases sitting between them. This CDR3 region has 17 residues. This chain's CDR3 is CASSPIQGLSYNSPLHF. CDR3 nucleotides: TGTGCCAGCAGTCCGATCCAGGGCCTCTCCTATAATTCACCCCTCCACTTT.

This rearrangement joins TRBV5-4 to TRBJ1-2, with D possibly TRBD1 on 5 matching bases. Germline CDR1 SGHNT, CDR2 YYREEE (reference sequence). Trimming shortened V by 6 bases and J by 8 bases, and 20 bases separated the two germline ends. The CDR3 has 14 residues. The CDR3 DNA reads TGTGCCAGCACCCGAGGGCGGGACGGTTGGGGCTACACCTTC. Amino acid sequence: CASTRGRDGWGYTF. Supplemented by reference TRBV5-4 and TRBJ1-2, the full variable domain reads ETGVTQSPTHLIKTRGQQVTLRCSSQSGHNTVSWYQQALGQGPQFIFQYYREEENGRGNFPPRFSGLQFPNYSSELNVNALELDDSALYLCASTRGRDGWGYTFGSGTRLTVV.